The TCR beta chain described here comes from a study of breast tumors, draining lymph nodes, adjacent tissues. The CDR3 has 13 amino acids. Looked up from germline, CDR1 is MNHNS and CDR2 is SASEGT. V gave up 6 bases and J gave up 0 bases, with 6 bases separating them. Breast cancer patients provided tissue from their axillary draining lymph nodes. TCRdb recomputed calls from the multiplex PCR reads with MiXCR, one row per CDR3 protein. The sample consists of 150,000 to 200,000 distinct CDR3 sequences, 31% of them appearing once. Points on this clonotype: Its specificity is unknown.

Study-wide results and limits: Data fit most tumor T cells coming from lymph node, expanding in tumor. Tumor TCR diversity was below lymph nodes but above nontumor tissue. That most tumor T cells come from lymph nodes remained unproven.

V gene TRBV6-1 combines with J gene TRBJ2-4; no clear D. The sample taken for sequencing was axillary lymph node tissue. The sequence was collected from a female donor with breast cancer. Some clones in this sample may be carry-over from other donors' samples. The CDR3 here is CASSVTAKNIQYF. The CDR3 DNA sequence: TGTGCCAGCAGCGTTACAGCCAAAAACATTCAGTACTTC.